Sequencing of this TCR beta chain was carried out in a study of coeliac disease. Notes on the study in general: Control samples showed higher TRB and TRG clonality than intraepithelial and lamina propria samples in active celiac disease.

Assay: immunoSEQ multiplex PCR; the TCRdb copy retains only in-frame clones and omits some. The data hold over 950 clones, with roughly 58% observed a single time. Concerning this clone: Its antigen remains unknown.

The length of the CDR3 is 15 residues. The V gene's germline CDR1 is SGDLS and CDR2 YYNGEE. Trimming stripped 4 bases from V and 1 base from J, with 9 bases between. The rearrangement uses TRBV9 and TRBJ2-6, with D perhaps matching TRBD2 (6 bases). The TCR was taken from a man aged 70 or older without celiac disease. The sequenced sample was intraepithelial lymphocytes from the gut. CDR3 amino acids: CASSQAGSGANVLTF. For the CDR3, the DNA is TGTGCCAGCAGCCAAGCGGGTTCTGGGGCCAACGTCCTGACTTTC.